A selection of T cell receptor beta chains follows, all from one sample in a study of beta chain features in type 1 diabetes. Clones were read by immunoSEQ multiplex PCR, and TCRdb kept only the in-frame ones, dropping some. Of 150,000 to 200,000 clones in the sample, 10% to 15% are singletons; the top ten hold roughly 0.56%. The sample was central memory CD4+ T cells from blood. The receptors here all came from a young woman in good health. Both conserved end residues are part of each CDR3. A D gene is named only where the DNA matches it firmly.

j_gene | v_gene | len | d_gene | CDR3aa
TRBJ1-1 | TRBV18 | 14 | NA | CASSPRTSNTEAFF
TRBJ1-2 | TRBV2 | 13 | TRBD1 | CASTGDSIGGYTF
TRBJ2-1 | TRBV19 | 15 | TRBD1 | CASSMWTGGSNEQFF
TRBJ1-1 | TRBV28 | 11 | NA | CASKHDTEAFF
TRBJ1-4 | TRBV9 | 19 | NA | CASSPRTLHRGSTNEKLFF
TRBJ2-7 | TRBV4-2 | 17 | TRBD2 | CASSQDPGLAGGSEQYF
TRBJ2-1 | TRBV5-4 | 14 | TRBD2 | CAAGEGVSKNEQFF
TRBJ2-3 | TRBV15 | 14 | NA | CATSRDRSSDTQYF
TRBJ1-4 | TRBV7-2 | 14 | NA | CASSLNRVDEKLFF
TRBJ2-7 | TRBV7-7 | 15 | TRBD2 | CASSLARGSAYEQYF
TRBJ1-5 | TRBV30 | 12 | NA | CAWSGEAQPQHF
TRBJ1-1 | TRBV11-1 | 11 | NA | CASSLRVRAFF
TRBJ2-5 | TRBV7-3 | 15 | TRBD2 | CASSSLGLAEETQYF
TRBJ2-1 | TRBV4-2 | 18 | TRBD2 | CASSQDGPGLAGANEQFF
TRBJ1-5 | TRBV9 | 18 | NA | CASSPREAVLLGNQPQHF
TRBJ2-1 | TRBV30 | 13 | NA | CAWRIGASIEQFF
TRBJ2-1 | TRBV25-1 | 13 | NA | CASSEYPDNEQFF
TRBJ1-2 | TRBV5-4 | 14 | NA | CASSLGTKNYGYTF
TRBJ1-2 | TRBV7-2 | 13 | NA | CASSLGQSYGYTF
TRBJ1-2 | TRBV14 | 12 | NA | CASSQAGYSYTF
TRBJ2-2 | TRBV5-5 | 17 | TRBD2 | CASSLAPSGSDTGELFF
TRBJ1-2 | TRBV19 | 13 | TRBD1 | CASRPTGLRGYTF
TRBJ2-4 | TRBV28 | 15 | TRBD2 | CASSVAGEGQDIQYF
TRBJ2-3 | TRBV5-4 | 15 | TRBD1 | CASLMRTGGTDTQYF
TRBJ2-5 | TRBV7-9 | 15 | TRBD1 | CASSFRQGQQETQYF
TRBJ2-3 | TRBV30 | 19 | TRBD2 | CAWSALTSGMGIVTDTQYF
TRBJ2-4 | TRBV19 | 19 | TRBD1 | CASSTNRDRGFSAKNIQYF
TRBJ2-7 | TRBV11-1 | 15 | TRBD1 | CASSDGTGGWYEQYF
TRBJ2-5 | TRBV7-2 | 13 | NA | CASSSSGEKTQYF
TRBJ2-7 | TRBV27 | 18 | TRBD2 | CASSPQLRTSGRFYEQYF
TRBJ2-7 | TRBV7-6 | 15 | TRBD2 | CASSLRPSGEGEQYF
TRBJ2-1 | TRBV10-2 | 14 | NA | CASGKSSGLGEQFF
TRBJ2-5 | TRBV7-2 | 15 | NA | CASSLGHRLQETQYF
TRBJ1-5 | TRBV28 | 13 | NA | CASSLSDGITQHF
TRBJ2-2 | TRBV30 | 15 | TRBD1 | CAWSGDRVNTGELFF
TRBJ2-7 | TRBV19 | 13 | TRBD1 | CASRGTGIHEQYF
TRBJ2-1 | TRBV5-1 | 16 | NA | CASSLAGGRDGDEQFF
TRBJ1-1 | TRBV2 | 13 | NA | CASSVQGNTEAFF
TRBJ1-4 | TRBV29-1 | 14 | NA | CSVGKTGREEKLFF
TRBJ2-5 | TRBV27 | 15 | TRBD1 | CASSLGTGGRETQYF
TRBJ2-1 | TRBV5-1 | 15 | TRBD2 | CASSLVLAGHNEQFF
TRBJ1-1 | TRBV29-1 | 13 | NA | CSVVRQVNTEAFF
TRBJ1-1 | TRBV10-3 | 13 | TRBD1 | CATYRQGATEAFF
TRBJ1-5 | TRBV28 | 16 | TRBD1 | CASSLRDRVVNQPQHF
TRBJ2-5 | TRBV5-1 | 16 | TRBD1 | CASSLAFDRAGETQYF
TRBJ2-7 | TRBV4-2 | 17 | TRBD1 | CASSQGPLGTGAHEQYF
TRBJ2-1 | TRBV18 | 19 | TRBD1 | CASSPGSLGQGNHYNEQFF
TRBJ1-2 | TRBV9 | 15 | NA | CASSVVDQASEGYTF
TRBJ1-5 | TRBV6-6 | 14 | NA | CASSYGGEEQPQHF
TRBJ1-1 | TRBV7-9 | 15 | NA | CASSAAGSMNTEAFF
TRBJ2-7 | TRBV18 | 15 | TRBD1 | CASSRTGQGHYEQYF
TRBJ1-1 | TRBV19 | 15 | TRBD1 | CASSPGDRLNTEAFF
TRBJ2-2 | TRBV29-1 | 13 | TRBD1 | CSVEDRGTGELFF
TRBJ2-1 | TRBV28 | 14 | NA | CASSKLSGYNEQFF
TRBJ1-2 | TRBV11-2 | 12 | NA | CASSPLSYGYTF